The sequence of this TCR beta chain was determined in a study of blood T cell repertoires in COVID-19. CDR1 is SGHTA, CDR2 FQGTGA, per germline. Trimming removed 5 bases from V and 4 bases from J, with 18 bases in between. This CDR3 has 15 residues. The data were produced by immunoSEQ multiplex PCR, yet TCRdb's version contains in-frame clones alone and is incomplete. This table has under 350,000 clones, 83% appearing once. The TCR sequence derives from a woman aged 50 to 65 who had recovered from COVID-19. The V call is TRBV7-3, the J call TRBJ2-7; possible D gene TRBD1, 8 bases. Sequencing was carried out using peripheral blood. The CDR3 region has the DNA TGTGCCAGCAGCGTACAGGGGGGGATGGTATACGAGCAGTACTTC. It encodes CASSVQGGMVYEQYF.